This TCR beta chain originates from a study of cytomegalovirus exposure and HLA in healthy donors. Study-wide results and limits: Researchers reported in a later analysis that common viral pathogens appeared linked to several top clusters.

The primer mix had 60 Vbeta and 13 Jbeta primers. Assay: immunoSEQ multiplex PCR; the TCRdb copy retains only in-frame clones and omits some. In the table there are roughly 200,000 clones, 82% of which are singletons. The V segment lost 2 bases and the J segment 4 bases; nucleotides outside the gene matches: 5. CDR3 length equals 15 residues. Per germline, CDR1 MNHEY and CDR2 SMNVEV (reference sequence). Details on this clone: Its target is not known.

The specimen sequenced was PBMCs. The receptor comes from a woman aged 45-65 years in good health and CMV-seronegative. The chain uses TRBV27 and TRBJ2-5; 9 bases are a match to TRBD1. The CDR3 DNA follows: TGTGCCAGCAGTTTAGGTGGGACAGGGAGAGAGACCCAGTACTTC. Translating it yields CASSLGGTGRETQYF.